Each of the 29 T cell receptor beta chains below was sequenced from the same sample in a study of T cells in Graves' hyperthyroidism and ophthalmopathy. Amplified regions were TCR beta CDR3 sequences from RNA transcripts. An initial round of RT-PCR targeting the TCR CDR3 relied on the HTBI primer set. Via MiXCR, TCRdb re-called the multiplex PCR reads, giving one row per CDR3 protein. The table has about 290,000 distinct CDR3 sequences, about an eighth seen once. The sequenced sample consisted of blood. The receptors originated from a young woman with Graves' hyperthyroidism that later progressed to Graves' ophthalmopathy.

The sample holds many counts of this clonotype. The V and J genes are TRBV12-3 or TRBV12-4 and TRBJ2-3, with a possible D match to TRBD2 (6 bases). There are 13 residues in the CDR3. The CDR3 DNA sequence: TGTGCTTCAACACCGGGAGACACAGATACGCAGTATTTT. It yields the protein CASTPGDTDTQYF.

This clonotype was observed many times. J is TRBJ2-1 and V is TRBV18; tentative D call: TRBD1 (6 bases). From germline, CDR1 is KGHSH and CDR2 LQKENI. V gave up 3 bases and J gave up 8 bases, with 20 bases separating them. CDR3 length: 16 residues. The CDR3 sequence: CASSPAGTTLSHEQFF. The CDR3 DNA reads TGTGCCAGCTCACCGGCCGGGACAACCTTATCCCATGAGCAGTTCTTC.

This clonotype was seen ten or more times. The chain uses TRBV20-1 and TRBJ2-3; D possibly corresponds to TRBD2 (5 bases). The CDR3 spans 13 residues. V lost 3 bases and J lost 7, with 14 bases in between. Looked up from germline, CDR1 is DFQATT and CDR2 is SNEGSKA (reference sequence). The CDR3 DNA reads TGCAGTGCTAGCGCCCCGGGGATTAATACGCAGTATTTT. Translating it yields CSASAPGINTQYF.

This clonotype was detected ten times or more. The chain carries TRBV27 and TRBJ2-1, with D tentatively TRBD2 (6 bases). The CDR3 has 13 amino acids. V lost 7 bases and J 10 bases, leaving 17 bases between the germline ends. Germline CDR1 MNHEY, CDR2 SMNVEV (reference sequence). For the CDR3, the DNA is TGTGCCAGCATCGATAAGGACTATTTCGAGCAGTTCTTC. Encoded protein: CASIDKDYFEQFF.

At least ten counts were recorded for this clonotype. The rearrangement uses TRBV28 and TRBJ2-3; 7 bases line up with TRBD2. The germline CDR1 and CDR2 sequences are MDHEN and SYDVKM. CDR3 length equals 18 residues. V was pared by 3 bases and J by 6 bases, with 18 bases of the junction left unmatched. This CDR3 is CASSLRESSGRSWDTQYF. Here the CDR3 DNA reads TGTGCCAGCAGTTTGCGGGAGTCAAGCGGAAGATCCTGGGATACGCAGTATTTT.

The sample holds a few counts of this clonotype. The chain couples TRBV19 to TRBJ1-1; TRBD1 is a possible D gene (5 bases). V shed 2 bases and J shed 2 bases, with 24 bases lying between them. Germline V gene sequence: CDR1 LNHDA, CDR2 SQIVND (reference sequence). The CDR3 sequence is 19 residues long. This CDR3 is CASSIYLSSRDRSNTEAFF. CDR3 coding DNA: TGTGCCAGTAGTATATATCTCTCGAGTAGGGACCGCTCTAACACTGAAGCTTTCTTT.

This clonotype was picked up many times. J is TRBJ2-5 and V is TRBV3-1, with D possibly called TRBD1 or TRBD2 (5 bases each). The CDR3 is 16 amino acids. Trimming stripped 1 base from V and 2 bases from J, with 14 bases between. Germline lookup yields CDR1 LGHDT and CDR2 YNNKEL (reference sequence). This chain's CDR3 is CASSQGGDPAQETQYF. The CDR3 DNA reads TGTGCCAGCAGCCAAGGTGGGGACCCCGCACAAGAGACCCAGTACTTC.

A few counts support this clonotype. CDR3 loop: CASSVSGQINSPLHF. The DNA for the CDR3 is TGTGCCAGCAGCGTCTCCGGACAGATAAATTCACCCCTCCACTTT. V gene TRBV9 combines with J gene TRBJ1-6, with a weak D call TRBD1 (6 bases). In germline, CDR1 is SGDLS, CDR2 YYNGEE. The V and J ends lost 2 bases and 7 bases respectively, with 13 bases between them. The CDR3 has 15 amino acids.

The chain has TRBV13 and TRBJ2-6; D is undetermined. The CDR3 covers 17 residues. Germline CDR1 reads PRHDT; CDR2 reads FYEKMQ (reference sequence). V lost 6 bases and J lost 0, with 15 bases in between. For the CDR3, the DNA is TGTGCCAGCAGGCCGGGTCCGTCGTTCTCTGGGGCCAACGTCCTGACTTTC. Translating gives CASRPGPSFSGANVLTF.

The rearrangement joins TRBV27 to TRBJ2-7; weak D call: TRBD1 (5 bases). Germline loops: CDR1 MNHEY, CDR2 SMNVEV (reference sequence). The CDR3 has 15 residues. The V end lost 3 bases, the J end lost 4 bases, and 16 bases lay between the germline ends. The CDR3 sequence: CASSFQGQGRYEQYF. In nucleotides, the CDR3 is TGTGCCAGCAGTTTCCAAGGGCAGGGTCGGTACGAGCAGTACTTC.

This clonotype was seen at least ten times. This sequence joins TRBV30 and TRBJ1-1; tentative D call: TRBD1 (5 bases). The CDR3 runs 14 residues. V was cut by 4 bases and J by 1 base, with 13 bases left in between. CDR1 GTSNPN and CDR2 SVGIG come from the germline V gene (reference sequence). CDR3 nucleotides: TGTGCCTGGACCCCTCTAACAGGGAACACTGAAGCTTTCTTT. Translation: CAWTPLTGNTEAFF.

The count of this clonotype is one. The chain joins TRBV12-3 or TRBV12-4 to TRBJ1-6; TRBD1 is a possible D gene (6 bases). The V gene lost 1 base and the J gene lost 10 bases, with 14 bases spanning the gap. The CDR3 has 15 amino acids. CDR3 sequence: CASSLEARGGSPLHF. CDR3 coding DNA: TGTGCCAGCAGTTTAGAGGCCAGGGGCGGGTCACCCCTCCACTTT.

This clonotype has only a few counts. The chain combines TRBV20-1 with TRBJ2-3; 14 bases agree with TRBD2. The CDR3 runs to 14 residues. J gave up 11 bases and V 3 bases, and 7 bases lay outside the gene matches. CDR1 and CDR2 (germline): DFQATT, SNEGSKA (reference sequence). Here the CDR3 DNA reads TGCAGTGCTAGGATCGGGACTAGCGGGAGTAGGCAGTATTTT. It encodes CSARIGTSGSRQYF.

This clonotype was observed at least ten times. The chain combines TRBV4-1 with TRBJ2-5; 9 bases are a match to TRBD2. Germline CDR1 reads MGHRA; CDR2 reads YSYEKL. J gave up 5 bases and V 0 bases, and 7 bases lay outside the gene matches. CDR3 length: 16 residues. CDR3 coding DNA: TGCGCCAGCAGCCAAGAGGCGGGAGGGCCGCGGGAGACCCAGTACTTC. It yields the protein CASSQEAGGPRETQYF.

This clonotype was counted many times. DNA of the CDR3: TGTGCCAGCACAGCACAAAGCAATCAGCCCCAGCATTTT. Its protein is CASTAQSNQPQHF. The chain has TRBV2 and TRBJ1-5; D not resolved. Germline V CDR1 and CDR2: SNHLY, FYNNEI. V lost 7 bases and J 1 base, leaving 8 bases between the germline ends. CDR3 length: 13 residues.

The V gene is TRBV6-2 or TRBV6-3, the J gene TRBJ1-3, with a tentative D call TRBD1 (6 bases). V was pared by 5 bases and J by 0 bases, with 11 bases between. CDR1 and CDR2 (germline): MNHEY, SVGEGT. This CDR3 spans 15 amino acids. The chain's CDR3 is CASSPDRNSGNTIYF. The CDR3 bases are TGTGCCAGCAGTCCAGACAGGAACTCTGGAAACACCATATATTTT.

The chain joins TRBV24-1 to TRBJ2-3; D is unclear. The length of the CDR3 is 14 residues. The germline V gene encodes CDR1 KGHDR and CDR2 SFDVKD. V lost 1 base to trimming and J lost 4 bases, with 8 bases between them. The CDR3 region is CATSDFPAPDTQYF. The CDR3 coding sequence is TGTGCCACCAGTGATTTTCCAGCCCCAGATACGCAGTATTTT.

The J gene is TRBJ2-1, the V gene TRBV5-4; TRBD2 agrees at 7 bases. This CDR3 is 13 amino acids long. The germline CDR1 and CDR2 sequences are SGHNT and YYREEE (reference sequence). V shed 4 bases and J 5 bases; nucleotides not matched to a gene: 3. The CDR3 sequence: CASSGRADNEQFF. CDR3 nucleotide sequence: TGTGCCAGCAGCGGGAGGGCCGACAATGAGCAGTTCTTC.

This clonotype was seen many times. The rearrangement links TRBV7-9 to TRBJ2-1, with 10 bases fitting TRBD2. The junction had 3 bases not matched to a gene; V was cut back by 1 base and J by 6 bases. The CDR3 contains 15 residues. Germline V gene data show CDR1 as SEHNR and CDR2 as FQNEAQ (reference sequence). This CDR3 is CASSLVLAGFNEQFF. DNA of the CDR3: TGTGCCAGCAGCTTAGTACTAGCGGGATTCAATGAGCAGTTCTTC. The entire variable domain, with the rest obtained from reference TRBV7-9 and TRBJ2-1, is as follows: DTGVSQNPRHKITKRGQNVTFRCDPISEHNRLYWYRQTLGQGPEFLTYFQNEAQLEKSRLLSDRFSAERPKGSFSTLEIQRTEQGDSAMYLCASSLVLAGFNEQFFGPGTRLTVL.

This clonotype was seen at least ten times. The V gene is TRBV20-1, the J gene TRBJ2-4, with TRBD2 as a possible D gene (6 bases). The CDR3 extends over 14 amino acids. Looked up from germline, CDR1 is DFQATT and CDR2 is SNEGSKA (reference sequence). Between the trimmed V and J ends, which lost 6 bases and 0 bases, there was a span of 12 bases. The CDR3 loop is CSATEGLAKNIQYF. The DNA of the CDR3 is TGCAGTGCCACGGAGGGCTTAGCCAAAAACATTCAGTACTTC.

By its share, this clonotype is medium-sized (0.01 to 0.1%). The V gene is TRBV28, the J gene TRBJ2-5, with 7 bases matching TRBD2. Trimming at V came to 8 bases and at J to 1 base, leaving 10 bases not matched to a gene. The CDR3 spans 15 residues. CDR1 is MDHEN, CDR2 SYDVKM, per germline. The DNA for the CDR3 is TGTGCCAGCCAGAACCCTAGCGGCCTCCAAGAGACCCAGTACTTC. Residues: CASQNPSGLQETQYF.

The chain carries TRBV20-1 and TRBJ2-5; the D is unclear. Per germline, CDR1 DFQATT and CDR2 SNEGSKA (reference sequence). The CDR3 covers 12 residues. V lost 5 bases, J lost 2 bases, and 9 bases lay in between. The CDR3 nucleotides read TGCAGTGCTTACGTACCACAAGAGACCCAGTACTTC. It encodes CSAYVPQETQYF.

This clonotype was counted ten times or more. The V call is TRBV4-1, the J call TRBJ2-7, with 8 bases identical to TRBD1. Germline-derived CDR1 and CDR2 are MGHRA and YSYEKL. V lost 4 bases to trimming and J lost 7 bases; unmatched junction nucleotides: 15. The CDR3 is 16 residues long. CDR3 loop: CASSRTGGPRDGEQYF. CDR3 nucleotides: TGCGCCAGCAGCCGAACAGGGGGTCCCCGGGATGGGGAGCAGTACTTC.

This clonotype was picked up many times. V usage is TRBV19 and J usage is TRBJ2-1, with a weak D call TRBD2 (6 bases). Germline CDR1 and CDR2: LNHDA and SQIVND (reference sequence). The CDR3 consists of 13 residues. V lost 4 bases and J lost 2, with 6 bases in between. The CDR3 DNA sequence: TGTGCCAGTAGTAGCGGGACCTACAATGAGCAGTTCTTC. Its translation is CASSSGTYNEQFF.

In its sample, this clonotype was seen many times. The chain uses TRBV30 and TRBJ1-2; 7 bases match TRBD1. The CDR3 consists of 13 residues. Germline loops: CDR1 GTSNPN, CDR2 SVGIG (reference sequence). J lost 0 bases, V lost 7 bases, and 5 bases had no gene match. The CDR3, as DNA: TGTGCCTCTTACAGGGGTACTAACTATGGCTACACCTTC. Translating gives CASYRGTNYGYTF.

The V gene is TRBV7-9, the J gene TRBJ1-1, with D possibly TRBD1 on 5 matching bases. CDR1 SEHNR and CDR2 FQNEAQ come from the germline V gene (reference sequence). Trimming removed 4 bases from V and 5 bases from J, with 8 bases in between. The CDR3 contains 12 residues. The CDR3 DNA follows: TGTGCCAGCAGCTCCCACAGGACTGAAGCTTTCTTT. This translates into CASSSHRTEAFF.

This clonotype was detected ten times or more. The chain is built from TRBV30 and TRBJ1-1; perhaps TRBD1 as D (5 bases). The CDR3 runs to 13 residues. V lost 5 bases and J 7 bases, leaving 17 bases between the germline ends. The germline V gene encodes CDR1 GTSNPN and CDR2 SVGIG (reference sequence). The CDR3 bases are TGTGCCTGGGGGGACTTTGCGGCTAGTGAAGCTTTCTTT. Its translation: CAWGDFAASEAFF. The full variable domain, in which reference TRBV30 and TRBJ1-1 provide the parts outside the CDR3, is SQTIHQWPATLVQPVGSPLSLECTVEGTSNPNLYWYRQAAGRGLQLLFYSVGIGQISSEVPQNLSASRPQDRQFILSSKKLLLSDSGFYLCAWGDFAASEAFFGQGTRLTVV.

This clonotype was seen a handful of times. The chain couples TRBV12-3 or TRBV12-4 to TRBJ2-1, with 7 bases matching TRBD2. V gave up 3 bases and J gave up 6 bases; unmatched junction bases: 5. This CDR3 is 14 amino acids long. CDR3 in DNA: TGTGCCAGCAGTTTCGGGACTACAATCAATGAGCAGTTCTTC. Its protein product is CASSFGTTINEQFF.

This clonotype was counted a few times. The chain combines TRBV6-1 with TRBJ2-7; possible D gene TRBD2, 6 bases. Germline CDR1 MNHNS, CDR2 SASEGT. V shed 8 bases and J shed 2 bases, with 16 bases lying between them. The CDR3 consists of 14 residues. CDR3 nucleotides: TGTGCCAGCTGGTCCGGGACTCGACCCTACGAGCAGTACTTC. It translates to CASWSGTRPYEQYF.